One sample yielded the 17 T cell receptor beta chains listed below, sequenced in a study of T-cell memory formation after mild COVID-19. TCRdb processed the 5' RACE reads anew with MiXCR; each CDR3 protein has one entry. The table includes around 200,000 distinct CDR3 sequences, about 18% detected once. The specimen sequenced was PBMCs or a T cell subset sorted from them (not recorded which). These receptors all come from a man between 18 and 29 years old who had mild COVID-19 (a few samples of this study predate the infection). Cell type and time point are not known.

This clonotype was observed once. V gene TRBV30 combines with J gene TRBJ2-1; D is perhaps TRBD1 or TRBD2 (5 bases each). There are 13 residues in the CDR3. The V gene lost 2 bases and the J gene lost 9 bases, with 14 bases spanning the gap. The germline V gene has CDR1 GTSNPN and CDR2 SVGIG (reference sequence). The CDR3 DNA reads TGTGCCTGGAGTCGGCTTCATGGGGGTGAGCAGTTCTTC. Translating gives CAWSRLHGGEQFF.

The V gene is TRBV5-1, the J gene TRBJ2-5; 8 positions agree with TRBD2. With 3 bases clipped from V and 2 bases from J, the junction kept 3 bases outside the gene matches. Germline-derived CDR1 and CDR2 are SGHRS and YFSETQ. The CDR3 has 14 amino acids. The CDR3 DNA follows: TGCGCCAGCAGCTCACTAGCGGTTCAAGAGACCCAGTACTTC. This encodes CASSSLAVQETQYF.

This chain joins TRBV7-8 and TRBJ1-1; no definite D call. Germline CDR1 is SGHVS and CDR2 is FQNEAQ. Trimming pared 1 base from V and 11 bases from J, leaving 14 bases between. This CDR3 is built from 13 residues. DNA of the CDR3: TGTGCCAGCAGCTTAGGGAAGACAACATTGGCTTTCTTT. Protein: CASSLGKTTLAFF.

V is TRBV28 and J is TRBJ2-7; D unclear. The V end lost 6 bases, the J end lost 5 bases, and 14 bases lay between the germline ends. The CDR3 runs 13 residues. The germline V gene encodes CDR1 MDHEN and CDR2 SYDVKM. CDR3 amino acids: CASSTPGSHEQYF. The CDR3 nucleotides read TGTGCCAGCAGCACTCCGGGTTCACACGAGCAGTACTTC.

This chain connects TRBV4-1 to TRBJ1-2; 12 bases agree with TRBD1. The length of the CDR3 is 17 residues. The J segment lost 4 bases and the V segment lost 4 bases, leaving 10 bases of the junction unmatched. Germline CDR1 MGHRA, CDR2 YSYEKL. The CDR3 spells CASSLAGTGGLIYGYTF. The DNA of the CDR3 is TGCGCCAGCAGCCTTGCCGGGACAGGGGGCTTGATCTATGGCTACACCTTC.

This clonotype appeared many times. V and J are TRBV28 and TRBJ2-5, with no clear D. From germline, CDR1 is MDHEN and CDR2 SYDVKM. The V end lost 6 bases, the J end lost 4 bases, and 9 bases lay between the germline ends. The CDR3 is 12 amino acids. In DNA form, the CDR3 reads TGTGCCAGCAGCTTGTTGGGAGAGACCCAGTACTTC. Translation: CASSLLGETQYF.

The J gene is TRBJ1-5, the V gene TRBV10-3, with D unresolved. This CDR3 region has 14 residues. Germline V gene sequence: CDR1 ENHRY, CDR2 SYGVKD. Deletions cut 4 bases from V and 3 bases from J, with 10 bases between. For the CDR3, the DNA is TGTGCCATCAGTGCCCTCCCGGCCAATCAGCCCCAGCATTTT. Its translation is CAISALPANQPQHF.

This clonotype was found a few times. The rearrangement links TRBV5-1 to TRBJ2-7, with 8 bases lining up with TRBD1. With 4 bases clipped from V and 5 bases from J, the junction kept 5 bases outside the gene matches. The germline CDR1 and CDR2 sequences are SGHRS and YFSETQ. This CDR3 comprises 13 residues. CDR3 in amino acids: CASSPQGAHEQYF. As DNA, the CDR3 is TGCGCCAGCAGCCCGCAGGGGGCTCACGAGCAGTACTTC.

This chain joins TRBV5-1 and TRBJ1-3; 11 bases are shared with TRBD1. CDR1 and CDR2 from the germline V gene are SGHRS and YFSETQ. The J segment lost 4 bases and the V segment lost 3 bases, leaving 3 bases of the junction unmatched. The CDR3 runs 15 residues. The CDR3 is CASSSGQGDGNTIYF. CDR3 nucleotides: TGCGCCAGCAGCTCGGGACAGGGGGACGGAAACACCATATATTTT.

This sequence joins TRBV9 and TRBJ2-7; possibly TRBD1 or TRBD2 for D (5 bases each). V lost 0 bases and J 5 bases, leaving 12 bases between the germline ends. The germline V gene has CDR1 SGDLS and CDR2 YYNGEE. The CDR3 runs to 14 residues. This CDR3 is CASSVGPGPHEQYF. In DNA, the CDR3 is TGTGCCAGCAGCGTAGGGCCGGGACCACACGAGCAGTACTTC.

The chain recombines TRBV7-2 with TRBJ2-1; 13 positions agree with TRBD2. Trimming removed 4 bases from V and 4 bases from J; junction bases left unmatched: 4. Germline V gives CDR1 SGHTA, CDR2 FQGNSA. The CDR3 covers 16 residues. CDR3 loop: CASSSTSGGAYNEQFF. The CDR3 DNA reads TGTGCCAGCAGCTCAACTAGCGGGGGGGCTTACAATGAGCAGTTCTTC.

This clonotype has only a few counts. Here the CDR3 reads CASARGLGNYGYTF. CDR3 coding DNA: TGTGCCAGCGCTCGGGGTCTCGGTAACTATGGCTACACCTTC. This chain uses TRBV6-5 with TRBJ1-2; D ambiguous. CDR1 is MNHEY and CDR2 is SVGAGI in the germline V gene. V was cut by 8 bases and J by 1 base, with 14 bases left in between. The CDR3 extends over 14 amino acids.

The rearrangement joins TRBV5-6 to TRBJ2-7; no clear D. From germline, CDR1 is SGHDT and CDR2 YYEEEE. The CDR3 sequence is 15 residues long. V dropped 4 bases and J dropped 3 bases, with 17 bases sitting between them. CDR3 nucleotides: TGTGCCAGCAGCACCCGGACCGCCCCGGGCTACGAGCAGTACGTC. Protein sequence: CASSTRTAPGYEQYV.

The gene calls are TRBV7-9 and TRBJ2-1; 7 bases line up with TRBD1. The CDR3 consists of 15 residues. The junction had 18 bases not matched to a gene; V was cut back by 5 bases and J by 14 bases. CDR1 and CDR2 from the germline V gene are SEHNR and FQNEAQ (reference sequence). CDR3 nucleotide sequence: TGTGCCAGCAGCCCCCAGGGGGAGCGGTCTTGGGTAGAGTTCTTC. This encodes CASSPQGERSWVEFF.

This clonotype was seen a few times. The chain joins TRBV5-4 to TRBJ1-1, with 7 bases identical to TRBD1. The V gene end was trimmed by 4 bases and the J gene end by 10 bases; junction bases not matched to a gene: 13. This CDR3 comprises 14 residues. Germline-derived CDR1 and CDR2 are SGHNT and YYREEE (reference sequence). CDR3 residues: CASSGPNGQDSAFF. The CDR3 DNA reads TGTGCCAGCAGCGGGCCTAATGGACAGGACTCAGCTTTCTTT. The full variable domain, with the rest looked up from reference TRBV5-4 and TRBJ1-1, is ETGVTQSPTHLIKTRGQQVTLRCSSQSGHNTVSWYQQALGQGPQFIFQYYREEENGRGNFPPRFSGLQFPNYSSELNVNALELDDSALYLCASSGPNGQDSAFFGQGTRLTVV.

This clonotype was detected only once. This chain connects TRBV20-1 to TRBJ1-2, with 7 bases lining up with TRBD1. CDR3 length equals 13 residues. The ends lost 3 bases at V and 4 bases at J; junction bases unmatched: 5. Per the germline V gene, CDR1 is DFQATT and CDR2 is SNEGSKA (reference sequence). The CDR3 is CSARWGTVYGYTF. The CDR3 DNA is TGCAGTGCTAGGTGGGGGACAGTCTATGGCTACACCTTC.

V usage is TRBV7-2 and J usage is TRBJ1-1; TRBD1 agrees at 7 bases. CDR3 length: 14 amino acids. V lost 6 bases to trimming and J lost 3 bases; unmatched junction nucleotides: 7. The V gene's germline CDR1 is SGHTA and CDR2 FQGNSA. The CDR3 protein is CASSSDRVHTEAFF. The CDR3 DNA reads TGTGCCAGCAGTAGCGACAGGGTTCACACTGAAGCTTTCTTT.